This T cell receptor (beta chain) was documented in a study of technical replicates of blood from several donors (dated by TCRdb to 2015 to 2018). Turning to this clone: Its specific antigen is unknown. No quality values exist for individual bases; no much larger clone is one base distant.

Including the terminal cysteine and phenylalanine, the CDR3 comprises 15 residues. The CDR3 DNA has 45 bases and is translated from base 1. For this chain, trimming is 3 bases at the V end and 3 bases at the J end, and the number of junction bases without a gene match is 6. CDR1 and CDR2 (LNHDA, SQIVND) derive from the germline V gene (reference sequence). The library was produced with the immunoSEQ multiplex PCR assay. TCRdb took this table from immuneACCESS and kept in-frame rearrangements with V and J called. Such tables lack part of the clones; where checked against another copy, unresolved V genes explain under half of the gap, and the rest is unexplained. The sample table lists roughly 97,000 clones, 96% of them with a count of one. The ten largest account for roughly 0.33% of the sample.

Recombination joined TRBV19 with TRBJ2-7, with TRBD2 identical over 9 junction bases. The sequenced sample consisted of T cells isolated from PBMCs. The sequence came from a human donor in good health. The CDR3 is CASSIRLAGHYEQYF. The bases read TGTGCCAGTAGTATTCGGCTAGCGGGGCACTACGAGCAGTACTTC.